This T cell receptor beta chain stems from a study of shared clonotypes between healthy human individuals. Original handling: ImmunoSEQ output held junction-only sequences without quality scores, so filtering differed. The repertoire was sequenced with immunoSEQ multiplex PCR; TCRdb's copy has only in-frame clones and lacks some. Clonal size and the V and J genes are those of that table, whereas D and trimming came from the DNA. The sample carries 2 million to 2.5 million clones, 85% to 95% recorded once. Sequenced sample: naive CD4+ T cells from PBMCs. Subset defined: CD45RA+ positively selected. The clonotype comes from a man aged 18 to 29 in good health. Some clones in this sample may be carry-over from other donors' samples.

The CDR3 DNA reads TGTGCCAGCAGCCGCCTCCAGGGGAAGAGTCAGCCCCAGCATTTT. Encoded protein: CASSRLQGKSQPQHF. The genes are TRBV28 and TRBJ1-5, with D possibly being TRBD1 (6 bases). The ends were cut back, 6 bases at V and 6 bases at J, with 18 bases in the middle. CDR1 and CDR2 from the germline V gene are MDHEN and SYDVKM. This CDR3 region has 15 residues.